This T cell receptor beta chain was profiled in a study of spatial heterogeneity in lung cancer (dated by TCRdb to the late 2010s). The study in broad terms: Beta-chain transcripts were consistently detected in greater numbers than alpha-chain transcripts, which likely reflects a higher abundance of beta-chain transcripts. In the raw uncorrected reads, each unique combination of TCR and UMI appeared more than ten times on average. The study quantitatively compared TCR alpha and beta repertoires across multiple tumor regions, matched nontumor lung and blood in non-small cell lung cancer. The study linked features of the TCR repertoire to counts of nonsynonymous mutations, which were determined by whole-exome sequencing of tumor tissue. Both alpha and beta chains were TCR-sequenced in samples taken at surgery, namely 220 tumor regions, fewer than 85 matched nontumor lung samples and 56 PBMC samples. What the research found in general, with its limitations: Additional single-cell paired TCR alpha and beta sequencing was considered necessary to confirm, at a functional level, the hypothesis that regional TCRs recognize regional mutations. Ubiquitous expanded tumor TCRs were found in blood more often at tumor resection than at routine follow-up.

The intended sense of this specimen's time point label: sample taken at primary tumor resection. Donors were some 67 patients with early-stage, untreated non-small cell lung cancer from the lung TRACERx cohort. Whole RNA extracted from tumor and nontumor lung tissue, or from cryopreserved PBMC samples, was used for TCR sequencing without cell sorting. A patient was chosen for TCR sequencing only when enough RNA was available from at least two tumor regions. Library construction relied on 5' RACE. Sequenced using a NextSeq 500. In the TCR library protocol, a unique molecular identifier was attached to each TCR cDNA molecule so that PCR and sequencing errors could be corrected. The study's own analysis went as follows. Decombinator tools were used for TCR identification, UMI-based error correction and CDR3 extraction. Expanded TCRs were defined as those above a frequency of 2 per 1,000, corresponding to the top 1% of the tumor frequency distribution. Renyi diversity was computed with the R vegan package after each repertoire had been subsampled 100 times to 5,000 TCRs. CDR3 similarity networks were built from amino acid triplet string-kernel similarity, with CDR3s being connected when pairwise similarity was above 0.82. TCRdb cleaned the public reads at Q25 with fastp, built clones with MiXCR and kept in-frame beta chains. When rows share a CDR3 protein, they turn into one entry using the most common DNA and genes. The V and J calls and clone size come from TCRdb's table, not from the authors' own analysis. The sample profile shows 20,000 to 25,000 distinct CDR3 sequences; 4.6% of them were found once. The ten largest clonotypes hold 7.4% of the sample.

This clonotype was detected ten times or more. Its specific antigen is unknown. Per-base quality was not reported, and no clone a single base away is much larger than it. The sequence was obtained from a male donor with early-stage non-small cell lung cancer. The sequences come from PBMCs, collected at surgery.

In nucleotide form, the sequence is TGTGCCAGCAGTGAAAAAGTGGTGTATAGCAATCAGCCCCAGCATTTT. It translates as CASSEKVVYSNQPQHF. The V gene is TRBV2 and the J gene is TRBJ1-5; too little of a D gene remains to name it. The CDR3 contains 16 residues, cysteine and phenylalanine counted. The kept DNA is CDR3 alone, 48 bases in frame from the first base. V was cut back by 2 bases and J by 0 bases, leaving a gap of 11 bases between them. According to the germline V gene, CDR1 reads SNHLY and CDR2 reads FYNNEI.